This TCR beta chain derives from a study of blood T cells in healthy people across ages. Study-wide points: Naive T cell percentage showed a strong correlation with the diversity of TCR beta. Reliance upon unsorted PBMCs precluded definitive naive versus antigen-experienced comparison.

Note on this clonotype: Its target is not known.

Using a J-beta primer mix together with a sample-barcoded 5' primer, a second PCR was run for roughly 6 to 12 cycles. Each cDNA molecule, via a template-switch adaptor with 12 random nucleotides, was tagged. Each CDR3 protein gets one entry after TCRdb re-called the 5' RACE reads with MiXCR. The table lists over 500,000 distinct CDR3 sequences, approximately 52% of them singletons. V lost 0 bases, J lost 0 bases, and 1 base stayed unmatched. The CDR3 runs 15 residues. Germline assignment: CDR1 MNHEY and CDR2 SVGAGI. The receptor comes from a woman older than 75 in good health. V usage is TRBV6-5 and J usage is TRBJ2-5; TRBD2 agrees at 7 bases. Sequenced sample: blood. The CDR3 DNA follows: TGTGCCAGCAGTTACTCGGGGGGGAACCAAGAGACCCAGTACTTC. It encodes CASSYSGGNQETQYF.